One sample yielded the 10 T cell receptor beta chains listed below, sequenced in a study of blood T cells in healthy people across ages. The second PCR ran about 6 to 12 cycles with a sample-barcoded 5' primer and J-beta primers. TCRdb ran MiXCR on the 5' RACE reads and lists one entry per CDR3 protein. The table shows around 1,800,000 distinct CDR3 sequences, with roughly 43% occurring only once. Sequenced input: blood. The receptor source for this set is a human donor in good health.

The chain recombines TRBV13 with TRBJ2-1, with 7 bases fitting TRBD1. The CDR3 contains 14 residues. Trimming took 8 bases from V and 3 from J; bases not matched to a gene: 7. Germline V gene sequence: CDR1 PRHDT, CDR2 FYEKMQ (reference sequence). CDR3 amino acids: CASSDRADYNEQFF. The DNA for the CDR3 is TGTGCCAGCTCCGACAGGGCTGACTACAATGAGCAGTTCTTC.

The genes are TRBV12-3 or TRBV12-4 and TRBJ2-3; 12 bases agree with TRBD2. The CDR3 has 17 residues. V lost 5 bases to trimming and J lost 5 bases; unmatched junction nucleotides: 11. CDR3 nucleotides: TGTGCCAGCAGTCCCCGGACTAGCGGGGTTCCCGGAGATACGCAGTATTTT. Protein sequence: CASSPRTSGVPGDTQYF.

The chain combines TRBV24-1 with TRBJ2-1; 7 positions match TRBD1. In germline, CDR1 is KGHDR, CDR2 SFDVKD. Losses at the gene ends were 0 bases for V and 8 bases for J; bases not matched to a gene: 6. The CDR3 length is 15 residues. CDR3 sequence reads: CATSDLRGQAYEQFF. As DNA, the CDR3 is TGTGCCACCAGTGATTTGAGGGGGCAGGCATATGAGCAGTTCTTC.

This clonotype has at least ten counts. This chain connects TRBV18 to TRBJ2-7; the D is unclear. Between the trimmed V and J ends, which lost 6 bases and 0 bases, there was a span of 9 bases. Germline lookup yields CDR1 KGHSH and CDR2 LQKENI. CDR3 size: 13 residues. CDR3 amino acids: CASSPDLSYEQYF. The CDR3 region has the DNA TGTGCCAGCTCCCCGGACCTCTCCTACGAGCAGTACTTC.

This clonotype occurred a few times. The chain has TRBV7-2 and TRBJ2-3; D is tentatively TRBD1 or TRBD2 (6 bases each). This CDR3 has 14 residues. Trimming pared 4 bases from V and 5 bases from J, leaving 13 bases between. Looked up from germline, CDR1 is SGHTA and CDR2 is FQGNSA. Here the CDR3 reads CASSSTRGVDTQYF. The DNA for the CDR3 is TGTGCCAGCAGCTCTACGAGGGGGGTAGATACGCAGTATTTT.

The chain combines TRBV7-2 with TRBJ2-2; 7 bases line up with TRBD1. Germline lookup yields CDR1 SGHTA and CDR2 FQGNSA. V gave up 6 bases and J gave up 7 bases; unmatched junction bases: 8. The CDR3 consists of 14 residues. CDR3 in DNA: TGTGCCAGCAGTACAGCGAGGGGGCTCGGGGAGCTGTTTTTT. Residues: CASSTARGLGELFF.

This clonotype was observed a handful of times. The chain recombines TRBV9 with TRBJ1-2, with D maybe TRBD1 (5 bases). The V end was cut by 0 bases, the J end by 3 bases, with 9 bases between. The CDR3 covers 14 residues. Germline V CDR1 and CDR2: SGDLS, YYNGEE. The CDR3 loop reads CASSVDLGDYGYTF. CDR3 nucleotides: TGTGCCAGCAGCGTAGATCTAGGGGACTATGGCTACACCTTC.

Turning to this clonotype: This sequence may be a read error, since a much larger clone differs from it by one base. This chain uses TRBV5-1 with TRBJ1-2; a weak D match, TRBD1 (5 bases). CDR1 is SGHRS, CDR2 YFSETQ, per germline. The CDR3 has 13 residues. V was pared by 3 bases and J by 4 bases, with 10 bases between. As DNA, the CDR3 is TGCGCCAGCAGCTACGGGGCACTCTATGGCTACACCTTC. Protein sequence: CASSYGALYGYTF.

This rearrangement joins TRBV27 to TRBJ1-2; perhaps TRBD1 as D (5 bases). The germline V and J ends were trimmed by 0 bases and 4 bases, with 12 bases remaining between them. There are 15 residues in the CDR3. Germline V CDR1 and CDR2: MNHEY, SMNVEV (reference sequence). CDR3 amino acids: CASSLSGREGYGYTF. CDR3 DNA: TGTGCCAGCAGTTTATCGGGCAGGGAGGGCTATGGCTACACCTTC.

This clonotype came up a few times. The chain recombines TRBV9 with TRBJ2-1; 7 nucleotides agree with TRBD2. Germline-derived CDR1 and CDR2 are SGDLS and YYNGEE. Trimming removed 0 bases from V and 4 bases from J; junction bases left unmatched: 7. The CDR3 totals 16 residues. DNA of the CDR3: TGTGCCAGCAGCGTAGTCGGCGGGGGTAGTTACAATGAGCAGTTCTTC. The encoded protein is CASSVVGGGSYNEQFF. The full variable domain, with the rest looked up from reference TRBV9 and TRBJ2-1, is DSGVTQTPKHLITATGQRVTLRCSPRSGDLSVYWYQQSLDQGLQFLIQYYNGEERAKGNILERFSAQQFPDLHSELNLSSLELGDSALYFCASSVVGGGSYNEQFFGPGTRLTVL.